The 13 T cell receptor beta chains listed next were all sequenced from one sample in a study of blood T cells in healthy people across ages. PCR was performed a second time for about 6 to 12 cycles using a sample-barcoded 5' primer and a J-beta primer mix. TCRdb passed the 5' RACE reads through MiXCR, listing each CDR3 protein once. Found here are roughly 700,000 distinct CDR3 sequences, about 30% of them singletons; the top ten hold less than 20%. What was sequenced was blood. The receptors derive from a woman older than 75 in good health.

The chain uses TRBV12-3 or TRBV12-4 and TRBJ2-3; tentative D call: TRBD2 (5 bases). The CDR3 sequence is 18 residues long. Trimming took off 6 bases at V and 2 bases at J, with 24 bases between the two ends. CDR3 in amino acids: CASSLPGAGPPFTDTQYF. CDR3 nucleotides: TGTGCCAGCAGCCTCCCGGGCGCGGGTCCCCCCTTCACAGATACGCAGTATTTT.

This clonotype occurred many times. A clone one base away is much larger, so this may be a read error. The rearrangement links TRBV7-3 to TRBJ2-5; TRBD2 aligns across 13 bases. The CDR3 is 14 amino acids. V trimming: 2 bases; J trimming: 11 bases; junction bases outside the gene matches: 5. CDR1 is SGHTA, CDR2 FQGTGA, per germline. CDR3 residues: CASSLSGTSGAQYF. The CDR3 bases are TGTGCCAGCAGCTTATCCGGGACTAGCGGGGCGCAGTACTTC.

The sample holds many counts of this clonotype. This chain links TRBV5-1 with TRBJ2-3, with D hard to call. CDR3 size: 16 residues. Germline V gene lookup returns CDR1 SGHRS and CDR2 YFSETQ. V was pared by 0 bases and J by 3 bases, with 14 bases between. The CDR3 DNA sequence: TGCGCCAGCAGCTTGGGGCAGAGAGGCCCTACAGATACGCAGTATTTT. The encoded protein is CASSLGQRGPTDTQYF. Combining the CDR3 with reference TRBV5-1 and TRBJ2-3 gives the whole variable domain KAGVTQTPRYLIKTRGQQVTLSCSPISGHRSVSWYQQTPGQGLQFLFEYFSETQRNKGNFPGRFSGRQFSNSRSEMNVSTLELGDSALYLCASSLGQRGPTDTQYFGPGTRLTVL.

The chain employs TRBV29-1 and TRBJ2-5, with D perhaps matching TRBD1 (5 bases). CDR1 and CDR2 from the germline V gene are SQVTM and ANQGSEA. The CDR3 is 11 amino acids. Trimming pared 7 bases from V and 5 bases from J, leaving 11 bases between. This CDR3 reads CSGGHGETQYF. The CDR3 DNA reads as TGCAGCGGCGGACACGGCGAGACCCAGTACTTC.

This clonotype was seen a handful of times. This chain joins TRBV7-3 and TRBJ2-2, with 8 bases identical to TRBD1. Germline V gives CDR1 SGHTA, CDR2 FQGTGA. V trimming: 5 bases; J trimming: 6 bases; junction bases outside the gene matches: 8. CDR3 length: 15 amino acids. CDR3 region: CASSPTGGIAGELFF. Here the CDR3 DNA reads TGTGCCAGCAGCCCAACAGGGGGAATCGCCGGGGAGCTGTTTTTT. Supplemented by reference TRBV7-3 and TRBJ2-2, the full variable domain reads GAGVSQTPSNKVTEKGKYVELRCDPISGHTALYWYRQSLGQGPEFLIYFQGTGAADDSGLPNDRFFAVRPEGSVSTLKIQRTERGDSAVYLCASSPTGGIAGELFFGEGSRLTVL.

This clonotype has a count of ten or more. The chain carries TRBV5-1 and TRBJ2-7; D is perhaps TRBD1 or TRBD2 (5 bases each). Germline assignment: CDR1 SGHRS and CDR2 YFSETQ. V was trimmed by 1 base and J by 1 base, leaving 12 bases between them. This CDR3 spans 15 amino acids. CDR3 residues: CASSLPGTASYEQYF. The CDR3 DNA reads as TGCGCCAGCAGCTTGCCCGGGACGGCTTCCTACGAGCAGTACTTC.

This clonotype has at least ten counts. V is TRBV7-9 and J is TRBJ2-1; 12 positions agree with TRBD1. This CDR3 comprises 17 residues. Germline-derived CDR1 and CDR2 are SEHNR and FQNEAQ (reference sequence). The J segment lost 7 bases and the V segment lost 2 bases, leaving 9 bases of the junction unmatched. CDR3 sequence reads: CASSLLVGTGGWNEQFF. CDR3 DNA sequence: TGTGCCAGCAGCTTACTGGTCGGGACAGGGGGCTGGAATGAGCAGTTCTTC.

This clonotype was counted a few times. A much larger clone differs from this one at a single base, so this may be a read error. The CDR3 region has the DNA TGTGCCAGCAGCTTAGCTGGGGCCAACGTCCGGACTTTC. Protein sequence: CASSLAGANVRTF. This chain links TRBV7-8 with TRBJ2-6; the D gene is possibly TRBD1 (5 bases). Looked up from germline, CDR1 is SGHVS and CDR2 is FQNEAQ. The CDR3 is made up of 13 amino acids.

This clonotype was seen more than once but under ten times. The chain has TRBV10-3 and TRBJ2-2; D possibly uses TRBD1 or TRBD2 (5 bases each). Germline CDR1 and CDR2: ENHRY and SYGVKD. The V and J ends lost 4 bases and 4 bases respectively, with 10 bases between them. The CDR3 sequence is 14 residues long. In DNA form, the CDR3 reads TGTGCCATCAGTGGGGCAGGGACCACCGGGGAGCTGTTTTTT. Residues: CAISGAGTTGELFF.

This clonotype was counted many times. This chain connects TRBV12-3 or TRBV12-4 to TRBJ1-2; weak D call: TRBD1 (6 bases). This CDR3 spans 14 amino acids. Trimming shortened V by 7 bases and J by 8 bases, and 20 bases separated the two germline ends. The chain's CDR3 is CASTAIGDRQGYTF. DNA for the CDR3: TGTGCCAGCACCGCGATCGGTGACAGGCAGGGCTACACCTTC.

This clonotype appeared a few times. J is TRBJ1-2 and V is TRBV30; weak D call: TRBD1 (6 bases). From germline, CDR1 is GTSNPN and CDR2 SVGIG (reference sequence). This CDR3 is built from 14 residues. V lost 2 bases and J 1 base, leaving 11 bases between the germline ends. As DNA, the CDR3 is TGTGCCTGGAGTCCAAAACAGGGTAACTATGGCTACACCTTC. Protein sequence: CAWSPKQGNYGYTF. The full variable domain, in which reference TRBV30 and TRBJ1-2 provide the parts outside the CDR3, is SQTIHQWPATLVQPVGSPLSLECTVEGTSNPNLYWYRQAAGRGLQLLFYSVGIGQISSEVPQNLSASRPQDRQFILSSKKLLLSDSGFYLCAWSPKQGNYGYTFGSGTRLTVV.

This clonotype occurred many times. The gene calls are TRBV29-1 and TRBJ1-2; unclear D gene. CDR1 is SQVTM, CDR2 ANQGSEA, per germline. The CDR3 is 12 amino acids. V lost 4 bases and J lost 3, with 9 bases in between. The CDR3 nucleotides are TGCAGCGTTGGATACGGGGACTATGGCTACACCTTC. This codes for CSVGYGDYGYTF.

The CDR3 DNA follows: TGCAGTGCTAGGGCTTTGGGGGCCACGAACACTGAAGCTTTCTTT. It encodes CSARALGATNTEAFF. This rearrangement joins TRBV20-1 to TRBJ1-1; D possibly corresponds to TRBD1 (6 bases). CDR3 length: 15 amino acids. The ends were cut back, 3 bases at V and 1 base at J, with 15 bases in the middle. Germline V gene lookup returns CDR1 DFQATT and CDR2 SNEGSKA (reference sequence).